The 9 T cell receptor beta chains given below trace back to one sample, sequenced in a study of T cell clones after liver transplantation. The assay was immunoSEQ multiplex PCR, and TCRdb's table has in-frame clones only and misses some. The sample includes roughly 49,000 clones, approximately 71% of them seen just once. The material sequenced was CD4+ T cells from blood, taken roughly 56 months after liver transplant. These receptors all stem from a human patient who received a liver transplant. Some of the T cells may derive from the graft donor.

The rearrangement uses TRBV11-3 and TRBJ2-2; the match to TRBD2 covers 13 bases. CDR3 length equals 17 residues. J lost 3 bases, V lost 2 bases, and 3 bases had no gene match. Looked up from germline, CDR1 is SGHNT and CDR2 is YENEEA. CDR3 in DNA: TGTGCCAGCAGCTTACCGGGACTAGCGGGGTACACCGGGGAGCTGTTTTTT. This translates into CASSLPGLAGYTGELFF.

The chain links TRBV6-6 to TRBJ1-6, with D tentatively TRBD1 (6 bases). This CDR3 region has 14 residues. The germline V gene has CDR1 MNHNY and CDR2 SVGAGI (reference sequence). V lost 8 bases, J lost 7 bases, and 15 bases lay in between. This CDR3 is CASQTDSGNSPLHF. The CDR3 DNA follows: TGTGCCAGCCAGACGGACAGCGGCAATTCACCCCTCCACTTT.

This clone appeared once. The chain has TRBV5-5 and TRBJ2-1, with TRBD1 as a possible D gene (5 bases). This CDR3 comprises 13 residues. The germline gives CDR1 SGHKS, CDR2 YYEKEE (reference sequence). V dropped 6 bases and J dropped 8 bases, with 15 bases sitting between them. The CDR3: CASTPGGADEQFF. Here the CDR3 DNA reads TGTGCCAGCACCCCAGGTGGGGCAGATGAGCAGTTCTTC. The full variable domain, in which reference TRBV5-5 and TRBJ2-1 provide the parts outside the CDR3, is DAGVTQSPTHLIKTRGQQVTLRCSPISGHKSVSWYQQVLGQGPQFIFQYYEKEERGRGNFPDRFSARQFPNYSSELNVNALLLGDSALYLCASTPGGADEQFFGPGTRLTVL.

The V and J genes are TRBV5-4 and TRBJ2-2; 11 bases are a match to TRBD2. Trimming removed 7 bases from V and 2 bases from J; junction bases left unmatched: 4. Germline V gene sequence: CDR1 SGHNT, CDR2 YYREEE (reference sequence). The CDR3 consists of 15 residues. CDR3 sequence (DNA): TGTGCCAGCCTAGCGGGGGGCTCCAACACCGGGGAGCTGTTTTTT. Translated, it gives CASLAGGSNTGELFF.

The count of this clone is one. The V gene is TRBV7-2, the J gene TRBJ2-7, with 8 nucleotides matching TRBD1. The CDR3 has 14 residues. CDR1 and CDR2 from the germline V gene are SGHTA and FQGNSA. Losses at the gene ends were 6 bases for V and 3 bases for J; bases not matched to a gene: 7. The CDR3 DNA sequence: TGTGCCAGCAGTTTAAATACAGGGGGCTACGAGCAGTACTTC. It yields the protein CASSLNTGGYEQYF.

The chain uses TRBV18 and TRBJ2-5; 11 nucleotides agree with TRBD2. Germline V lookup: CDR1 KGHSH, CDR2 LQKENI. This CDR3 has 17 residues. The J segment lost 5 bases and the V segment lost 2 bases, leaving 10 bases of the junction unmatched. CDR3 DNA sequence: TGTGCCAGCTCACCAATTCTTACTAGCGGGAGCAAGGAGACCCAGTACTTC. Protein: CASSPILTSGSKETQYF.

This chain joins TRBV6-1 and TRBJ2-3; D remains ambiguous. The CDR3 length is 13 residues. Germline-derived CDR1 and CDR2 are MNHNS and SASEGT. V lost 6 bases and J lost 1, with 8 bases in between. CDR3 region: CASRLPGTDTQYF. In DNA, the CDR3 is TGTGCCAGCAGACTTCCGGGCACAGATACGCAGTATTTT.

The rearrangement uses TRBV4-1 and TRBJ2-1, with TRBD2 matching 8 bases. With V trimmed by 4 bases and J by 9 bases, 20 bases remained unmatched. Germline CDR1 and CDR2: MGHRA and YSYEKL. This CDR3 spans 18 amino acids. The CDR3 loop reads CASSLSSWQRGPKGEQFF. DNA for the CDR3: TGCGCCAGCAGCCTCTCTTCTTGGCAGCGGGGGCCCAAGGGTGAGCAGTTCTTC.

The rearrangement uses TRBV7-3 and TRBJ1-1, with no clear D. The CDR3 consists of 13 residues. V lost 6 bases, J lost 0 bases, and 8 bases lay in between. Germline loops: CDR1 SGHTA, CDR2 FQGTGA. CDR3: CASRNSMNTEAFF. The CDR3 coding sequence is TGTGCCAGCAGGAACAGCATGAACACTGAAGCTTTCTTT.